These 9 T cell receptor beta chains were all obtained from the same sample, sequenced in a study of cytomegalovirus exposure and HLA in healthy donors. Use of 60 Vbeta and 13 Jbeta primers characterized the PCR. Sequencing used immunoSEQ multiplex PCR; TCRdb keeps in-frame clones, though not all of them. The table lists about 76,000 clones, under 85% of them singletons. Sequencing input: PBMCs. The source of these receptors is a woman in her forties in good health and CMV-seropositive.

This clone came up a few times. The rearrangement joins TRBV28 to TRBJ2-7; TRBD2 agrees at 10 bases. The CDR3 sequence is 14 residues long. V was pared by 5 bases and J by 5 bases, with 6 bases of the junction left unmatched. Per germline, CDR1 MDHEN and CDR2 SYDVKM. The CDR3 is CASSASGRVDEQYF. The CDR3, as DNA: TGTGCCAGCAGTGCCAGCGGGAGGGTGGACGAGCAGTACTTC.

The chain joins TRBV4-3 to TRBJ2-3; 7 positions match TRBD1. Germline CDR1 and CDR2: LGHNA and YSLEER. The CDR3 has 15 residues. Trimming cost V 3 bases and J 0 bases; bases outside gene matches: 3. The CDR3 DNA is TGCGCCAGCAGCCACGGGACAGCTAGCACAGATACGCAGTATTTT. Translating gives CASSHGTASTDTQYF.

This clone was found once. V is TRBV4-3 and J is TRBJ2-3, with 7 bases that match TRBD1. Germline values: CDR1 LGHNA, CDR2 YSLEER. Trimming cost V 0 bases and J 4 bases; bases outside gene matches: 4. This CDR3 spans 15 amino acids. DNA of the CDR3: TGCGCCAGCAGCCAAGAACAGGGGATCTCAGATACGCAGTATTTT. This translates into CASSQEQGISDTQYF.

The J gene is TRBJ2-7, the V gene TRBV5-6; the D gene is possibly TRBD2 (7 bases). The V and J ends lost 1 base and 0 bases respectively, with 23 bases between them. In germline, CDR1 is SGHDT, CDR2 YYEEEE. The length of the CDR3 is 19 residues. The CDR3 region has the DNA TGTGCCAGCAGCTTGTTAGGTGGGGGGGGCGGTACGAGCTCCTACGAGCAGTACTTC. It translates to CASSLLGGGGGTSSYEQYF.

This clone came up many times. V gene TRBV6-4 combines with J gene TRBJ2-1; 8 bases fit TRBD2. CDR1 is MRHNA, CDR2 SNTAGT, per germline. The CDR3 covers 14 residues. Germline trimming cut 2 bases from V and 8 bases from J; bases unmatched to any gene: 5. The CDR3 coding sequence is TGTGCCAGCAGTGACGGGCTAGCGGGCTATGAGCAGTTCTTC. It codes for CASSDGLAGYEQFF.

The chain recombines TRBV6-5 with TRBJ2-7, with D possibly matching TRBD2 (6 bases). V was pared by 2 bases and J by 2 bases, with 10 bases between. The CDR3 is 14 amino acids. Germline V gives CDR1 MNHEY, CDR2 SVGAGI. DNA of the CDR3: TGTGCCAGCAGTTACCGCGGGGCCCCCTACGAGCAGTACTTC. Protein product: CASSYRGAPYEQYF.

The rearrangement links TRBV30 to TRBJ2-3, with no clear D. Per the germline V gene, CDR1 is GTSNPN and CDR2 is SVGIG (reference sequence). V lost 2 bases to trimming and J lost 6 bases, with 12 bases between them. The CDR3 consists of 13 residues. The CDR3 loop reads CAWSSYPSDTQYF. Here the CDR3 DNA reads TGTGCCTGGAGTTCCTACCCATCGGATACGCAGTATTTT. Together with reference TRBV30 and TRBJ2-3, the CDR3 gives the full variable domain: SQTIHQWPATLVQPVGSPLSLECTVEGTSNPNLYWYRQAAGRGLQLLFYSVGIGQISSEVPQNLSASRPQDRQFILSSKKLLLSDSGFYLCAWSSYPSDTQYFGPGTRLTVL.

V usage is TRBV25-1 and J usage is TRBJ1-4; D may be TRBD1 (5 bases). The CDR3 consists of 16 residues. V shed 1 base and J shed 8 bases, with 17 bases lying between them. From germline, CDR1 is MGHDK and CDR2 SYGVNS. The CDR3 region is CASSELTHRRREKLFF. CDR3 sequence (DNA): TGTGCCAGCAGTGAATTAACCCACAGGAGAAGGGAAAAACTGTTTTTT.

The chain is built from TRBV15 and TRBJ1-4; 7 positions match TRBD1. The length of the CDR3 is 15 residues. The V segment lost 8 bases and the J segment 5 bases; nucleotides outside the gene matches: 11. Germline V gene sequence: CDR1 LNHNV, CDR2 YYDKDF (reference sequence). Here the CDR3 DNA reads TGTGCCACCGCTAAAACAGGGGTCCCGAATGAAAAACTGTTTTTT. Its protein is CATAKTGVPNEKLFF.